A selection of T cell receptor beta chains follows, all from one sample in a study of cytomegalovirus exposure and HLA in healthy donors. Produced via immunoSEQ multiplex PCR; TCRdb's table is partial and in-frame only. The profile shows around 210,000 clones, around 85% of them singletons. The specimen was PBMCs. The receptors shown here come from a man in his fifties or sixties in good health and CMV-seronegative. Each CDR3 is given with its conserved first and last residue. The D gene is left open where the match is weak. The size of a clone is reported for some rows only, either as once, few or many, or as a class for expanded clones.

cdr3_length	d_call	v_call	clone_size	j_call	cdr3_nt	cdr3_aa
15	TRBD2	TRBV28	NA	TRBJ2-1	TGTGCCAGCAGCCTCGGGGGGAGCAGATACAATGAGCAGTTCTTC	CASSLGGSRYNEQFF
15	NA	TRBV5-1	NA	TRBJ2-1	TGCGCCAGCAGCTTGGGACATCTCCCCTACAATGAGCAGTTCTTC	CASSLGHLPYNEQFF
11	NA	TRBV20-1	NA	TRBJ1-1	TGCAGTGCTGAGGTGAACACTGAAGCTTTCTTT	CSAEVNTEAFF
14	TRBD1	TRBV9	NA	TRBJ1-5	TGTGCCAGCAGCGTCAACAGGGGAGGTCAGCCCCAGCATTTT	CASSVNRGGQPQHF
14	NA	TRBV6-6	few	TRBJ2-3	TGTGCCAGCAGTTGGCAGGGGAGCACAGATACGCAGTATTTT	CASSWQGSTDTQYF
14	NA	TRBV11-1	NA	TRBJ2-2	TGTGCCAGCAGATACTGGACAAACACCGGGGAGCTGTTTTTT	CASRYWTNTGELFF
18	TRBD1	TRBV19	NA	TRBJ2-1	TGTGCCAGTAGTATAGCCGGGACAGGGCCGACTTCCTACAATGAGCAGTTCTTC	CASSIAGTGPTSYNEQFF
16	TRBD1	TRBV30	NA	TRBJ1-2	TGTGCCTGGAGCCCAGGGGGACAGGGAAGGTCGGTTGGCTACACCTTC	CAWSPGGQGRSVGYTF
15	TRBD2	TRBV7-2	NA	TRBJ2-3	TGTGCCAGCAGCTCCTTAGCGGGGACCCAAGATACGCAGTATTTT	CASSSLAGTQDTQYF
15	NA	TRBV6-1	NA	TRBJ2-3	TGTGCCAGCAGCTTAGGGCTAGCCCCCACAGATACGCAGTATTTT	CASSLGLAPTDTQYF
16	NA	TRBV7-2	once	TRBJ1-3	TGTGCCAGCAGCCAAAGGGCAGGGGATGCAGGAAACACCATATATTTT	CASSQRAGDAGNTIYF
15	NA	TRBV30	NA	TRBJ2-7	TGTGCCTGGAGTCAAGGCGTCACCCCGCGGAGCGAGCAGTACTTC	CAWSQGVTPRSEQYF
16	TRBD1	TRBV29-1	NA	TRBJ2-2	TGCAGCGCCGCCACCTCGACAGGGCGGAACACCGGGGAGCTGTTTTTT	CSAATSTGRNTGELFF
15	TRBD1	TRBV28	once	TRBJ1-2	TGTGCCAGCAGTTTACCCGGACAGGGGAGCTATGGCTACACCTTC	CASSLPGQGSYGYTF
16	NA	TRBV21-1	NA	TRBJ2-7	TGTGCCAGCAGCGGGGACAGCCAGTTTGTTACCTACGAGCAGTACTTC	CASSGDSQFVTYEQYF
17	TRBD2	TRBV9	few	TRBJ2-3	TGTGCCAGCAGCGGATCTCTAGCGGGAGTCTCTCTTGATACGCAGTATTTT	CASSGSLAGVSLDTQYF
16	NA	TRBV21-1	NA	TRBJ2-7	TGTGCCAGCAGCAAAGAGGCAAGCGGGTATTCCGGCGAGCAGTACTTC	CASSKEASGYSGEQYF
15	TRBD1	TRBV29-1	few	TRBJ2-6	TGCAGCGTGGGACAGGGATTATCTGGGGCCAACGTCCTGACTTTC	CSVGQGLSGANVLTF
15	TRBD2	TRBV18	few	TRBJ2-7	TGTGCCAGCTCACCTCCGACTAGCGGCAGAAGCGAGCAGTACTTC	CASSPPTSGRSEQYF
16	TRBD2	TRBV28	once	TRBJ2-3	TGTGCCAGCAGTTTGCTACTAGCGGGACTCACAGATACGCAGTATTTT	CASSLLLAGLTDTQYF
14	TRBD1	TRBV7-6	NA	TRBJ1-2	TGTGCCAGCAGCCCAGGGACAGGGGGCTATGGCTACACCTTC	CASSPGTGGYGYTF
14	TRBD1	TRBV6-5	NA	TRBJ2-7	TGTGCCAGCAGTTCCCTGACAGGGTTGTACGAGCAGTACTTC	CASSSLTGLYEQYF
14	NA	TRBV7-9	NA	TRBJ1-3	TGTGCCAGCAGCTTAGCAAGCAGGGGAAACACCATATATTTT	CASSLASRGNTIYF
17	NA	TRBV5-1	NA	TRBJ2-7	TGCGCCAGCAGCTTGGGACTACTCTCCTCCTCCTCCTACGAGCAGTACTTC	CASSLGLLSSSSYEQYF
14	TRBD1	TRBV19	NA	TRBJ1-5	TGTGCCAGTAGCCCCGGGACAGCTAATCAGCCCCAGCATTTT	CASSPGTANQPQHF
14	TRBD1	TRBV5-1	NA	TRBJ2-7	TGCGCCAGCAGCGCGACAGGGGGCACCTACGAGCAGTACTTC	CASSATGGTYEQYF
14	TRBD2	TRBV19	NA	TRBJ2-5	TGTGCCAGTAGGATGGCGGGAGGGCCTGAGACCCAGTACTTC	CASRMAGGPETQYF
14	TRBD2	TRBV30	NA	TRBJ2-7	TGTGCCTGGGCATGGACTAGCGGTACCTACGAGCAGTACTTC	CAWAWTSGTYEQYF
11	NA	TRBV28	once	TRBJ1-2	TGTGCCAGCAGTTTACTAGGTGGCTACACCTTC	CASSLLGGYTF
16	TRBD1	TRBV5-1	once	TRBJ1-2	TGCGCCAGCAGCTTGACCCATGGACAGGGTTTTTATGGCTACACCTTC	CASSLTHGQGFYGYTF
22	TRBD2	TRBV9	few	TRBJ2-5	TGTGCCAGCAGCCAAGACGGGACAGGGAGTTGGACTAGCGGGAGTATTGGGGAGACCCAGTACTTC	CASSQDGTGSWTSGSIGETQYF
14	NA	TRBV5-1	NA	TRBJ1-2	TGCGCCAGCAGCTACCGGGACATAATCTCTGGCTACACCTTC	CASSYRDIISGYTF
17	NA	TRBV27	NA	TRBJ2-3	TGTGCCAGCACACAGCGGCTCACGTCTAGACAAGTCGATACGCAGTATTTT	CASTQRLTSRQVDTQYF
17	TRBD2	TRBV10-1	NA	TRBJ2-1	TGCGCCAGCAGTGGGGTCCTAGCGGGAGGCTCCTACAATGAGCAGTTCTTC	CASSGVLAGGSYNEQFF
16	TRBD1	TRBV5-6	NA	TRBJ2-1	TGTGCCAGCAGCTTACAGGGGGTGAGCTCCTACAATGAGCAGTTCTTC	CASSLQGVSSYNEQFF
15	TRBD2	TRBV27	NA	TRBJ2-1	TGTGCCAGCAGTTTATGGACTAGCGGGTACAATGAGCAGTTCTTC	CASSLWTSGYNEQFF
14	NA	TRBV28	NA	TRBJ2-7	TGTGCCAGCAGTCCCACAGGGAGCTCCTACGAGCAGTACTTC	CASSPTGSSYEQYF
14	NA	TRBV2	once	TRBJ2-7	TGTGCCAGCAGTAACCCAGGGGTAGGCTACGAGCAGTACTTC	CASSNPGVGYEQYF
14	TRBD2	TRBV9	NA	TRBJ2-7	TGTGCCAGCAGCGTAGACCTAGCGGACTTGGAGCAGTACTTC	CASSVDLADLEQYF
16	NA	TRBV10-1	NA	TRBJ1-5	TGCGCCAGCAGTGACTCAATTTATCTAGTCAATCAGCCCCAGCATTTT	CASSDSIYLVNQPQHF
16	NA	TRBV5-4	NA	TRBJ2-5	TGTGCCAGCAGCTTCGAAAGGGTATGGGGGGAAGAGACCCAGTACTTC	CASSFERVWGEETQYF
14	TRBD1	TRBV5-1	NA	TRBJ1-1	TGCGCCAGCGGGACAGGGGCTTCGAACACTGAAGCTTTCTTT	CASGTGASNTEAFF
15	NA	TRBV15	NA	TRBJ2-7	TGTGCCACCAGCCGGGGAGGTCCTAGCTCCTACGAGCAGTACTTC	CATSRGGPSSYEQYF
14	NA	TRBV6-6	NA	TRBJ2-7	TGTGCCAGCAGTTATAGCCAGAGTTCCTACGAGCAGTACTTC	CASSYSQSSYEQYF
14	NA	TRBV28	NA	TRBJ1-5	TGTGCCAGCAGTAGTTGGGGGGGCAATCAGCCCCAGCATTTT	CASSSWGGNQPQHF
15	TRBD2	TRBV6-6	NA	TRBJ2-1	TGTGCCAGCAGTTACGGGACTAGCGTTTCGAATGAGCAGTTCTTC	CASSYGTSVSNEQFF
15	TRBD1	TRBV2	NA	TRBJ1-5	TGTGCCAGCAGCTTGGACAGGGGCAACAATCAGCCCCAGCATTTT	CASSLDRGNNQPQHF
13	NA	TRBV6-1	NA	TRBJ2-7	TGTGCCAGCAGTGAACCTATGCTCGGCGAGCAGTACTTC	CASSEPMLGEQYF
18	TRBD2	TRBV18	NA	TRBJ2-3	TGTGCCAGCTCACCACAGGCGGGAGGACGATCAGGCACAGATACGCAGTATTTT	CASSPQAGGRSGTDTQYF
15	TRBD1	TRBV30	NA	TRBJ2-1	TGTGCCTGGAGTACGGGGACAGGGTCTTACAATGAGCAGTTCTTC	CAWSTGTGSYNEQFF